This TCR beta chain stems from a study of OX40 agonist ivuxolimab in advanced cancers. Study-level findings and limits: At 0.1 to 3.0 mg/kg, clonal expansion of CD4+ and CD8+ blood T cells had occurred by week 6. The mean number of expanded clones was higher in CD8+ T cells than in CD4+.

The CDR3 contains 14 residues. The germline V and J ends were trimmed by 5 bases and 2 bases, with 11 bases remaining between them. CDR1 MNHEY and CDR2 SVGAGI come from the germline V gene. Method: immunoSEQ multiplex PCR; TCRdb's copy keeps in-frame clones and lacks some. The profile shows about 61,000 clones, 86% of them singletons. Turning to this clone: Its antigen is not identified.

Baseline, cycle 4 day 1, and cycle 7 day 1 were the blood sampling points. The sample consisted of CD4+ or CD8+ T cells sorted from blood, taken in a trial of the OX40 agonist ivuxolimab. This rearrangement joins TRBV6-5 to TRBJ2-3; possibly TRBD1 for D (6 bases). The TCR originated in an adult with an advanced solid tumor such as melanoma, head and neck, liver or kidney cancer. Here the CDR3 reads CASSPGQHTDTQYF. The CDR3 DNA follows: TGTGCCAGCAGTCCAGGACAGCACACAGATACGCAGTATTTT.